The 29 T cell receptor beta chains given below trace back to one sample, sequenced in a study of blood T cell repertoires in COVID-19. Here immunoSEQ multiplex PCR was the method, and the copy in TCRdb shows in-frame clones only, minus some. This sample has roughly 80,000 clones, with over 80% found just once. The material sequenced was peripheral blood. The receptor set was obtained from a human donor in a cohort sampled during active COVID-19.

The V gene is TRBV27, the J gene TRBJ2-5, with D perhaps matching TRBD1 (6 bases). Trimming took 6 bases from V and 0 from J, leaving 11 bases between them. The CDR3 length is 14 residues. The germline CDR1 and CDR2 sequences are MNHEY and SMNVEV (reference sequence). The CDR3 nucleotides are TGTGCCAGCAGCAGACAGGTGTACCAAGAGACCCAGTACTTC. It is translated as CASSRQVYQETQYF.

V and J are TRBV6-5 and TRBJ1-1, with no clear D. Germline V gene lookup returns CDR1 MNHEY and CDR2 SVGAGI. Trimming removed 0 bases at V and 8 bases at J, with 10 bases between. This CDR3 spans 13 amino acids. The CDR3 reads CASSYSGRGEAFF. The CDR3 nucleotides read TGTGCCAGCAGTTACTCAGGCCGAGGAGAAGCTTTCTTT.

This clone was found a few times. In nucleotides, the CDR3 is TGTGCCAGCAGGAAAACAGAGAACAATCAGCCCCAGCATTTT. As protein: CASRKTENNQPQHF. V is TRBV7-3 and J is TRBJ1-5; no clear D. With 6 bases removed from V and 3 bases from J, the gap between germline ends came to 12 bases. The CDR3 is 14 residues long. Germline values: CDR1 SGHTA, CDR2 FQGTGA.

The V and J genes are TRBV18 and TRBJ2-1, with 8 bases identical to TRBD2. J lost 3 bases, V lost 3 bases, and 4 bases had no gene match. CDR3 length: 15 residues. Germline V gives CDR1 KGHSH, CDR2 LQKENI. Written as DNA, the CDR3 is TGTGCCAGCTCACCGGCGGGAGGCCTCTACAATGAGCAGTTCTTC. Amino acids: CASSPAGGLYNEQFF.

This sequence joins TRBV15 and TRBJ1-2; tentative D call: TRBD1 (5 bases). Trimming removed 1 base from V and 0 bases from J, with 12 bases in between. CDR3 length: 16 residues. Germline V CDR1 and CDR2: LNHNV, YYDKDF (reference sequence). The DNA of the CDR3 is TGTGCCACCAGCAGAGCAGGGCATGAAGCTAACTATGGCTACACCTTC. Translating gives CATSRAGHEANYGYTF. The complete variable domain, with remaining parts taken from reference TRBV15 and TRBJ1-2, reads DAMVIQNPRYQVTQFGKPVTLSCSQTLNHNVMYWYQQKSSQAPKLLFHYYDKDFNNEADTPDNFQSRRPNTSFCFLDIRSPGLGDTAMYLCATSRAGHEANYGYTFGSGTRLTVV.

CDR3 region: CASSQTSGGYNEQFF. The CDR3 DNA sequence: TGTGCCAGCAGCCAGACTAGCGGGGGTTACAATGAGCAGTTCTTC. This chain connects TRBV6-5 to TRBJ2-1; 12 bases line up with TRBD2. Germline-derived CDR1 and CDR2 are MNHEY and SVGAGI. Germline trimming cut 6 bases from V and 4 bases from J; bases unmatched to any gene: 4. This CDR3 is built from 15 residues.

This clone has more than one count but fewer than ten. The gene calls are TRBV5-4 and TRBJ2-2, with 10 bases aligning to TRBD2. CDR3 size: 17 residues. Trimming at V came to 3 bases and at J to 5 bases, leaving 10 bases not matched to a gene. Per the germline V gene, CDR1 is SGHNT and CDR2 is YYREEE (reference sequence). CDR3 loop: CASSSAASGRGTGELFF. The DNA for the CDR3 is TGTGCCAGCAGCTCGGCGGCTAGCGGGAGAGGGACCGGGGAGCTGTTTTTT.

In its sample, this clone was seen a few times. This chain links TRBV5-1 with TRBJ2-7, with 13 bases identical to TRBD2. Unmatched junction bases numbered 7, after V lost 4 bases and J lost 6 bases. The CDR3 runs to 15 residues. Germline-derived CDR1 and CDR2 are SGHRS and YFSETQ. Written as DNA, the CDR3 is TGCGCCAGCAGCCGTGAAACTAGCGGGAGGGCCGAGCAGTACTTC. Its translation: CASSRETSGRAEQYF.

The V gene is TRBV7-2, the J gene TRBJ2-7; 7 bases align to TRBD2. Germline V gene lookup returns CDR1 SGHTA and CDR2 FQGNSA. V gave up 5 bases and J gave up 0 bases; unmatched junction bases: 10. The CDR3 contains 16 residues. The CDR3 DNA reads TGTGCCAGCAGCCACCCCAATAGCGGGTTCTCCTACGAGCAGTACTTC. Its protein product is CASSHPNSGFSYEQYF.

CDR3 nucleotides: TGTGCCAGCTCACCACCTAGCGGGATTGTAAGGGAGCTGTTTTTT. The encoded protein is CASSPPSGIVRELFF. This sequence joins TRBV18 and TRBJ2-2, with 8 bases identical to TRBD2. The J segment lost 9 bases and the V segment lost 0 bases, leaving 6 bases of the junction unmatched. This CDR3 contains 15 residues. Looked up from germline, CDR1 is KGHSH and CDR2 is LQKENI.

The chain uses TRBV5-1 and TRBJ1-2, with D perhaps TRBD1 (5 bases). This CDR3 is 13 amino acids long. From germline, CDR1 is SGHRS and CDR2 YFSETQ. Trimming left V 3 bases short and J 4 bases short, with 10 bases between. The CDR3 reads CASSYDSSYGYTF. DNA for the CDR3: TGCGCCAGCAGCTATGACAGTAGCTATGGCTACACCTTC. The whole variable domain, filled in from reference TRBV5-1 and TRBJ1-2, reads KAGVTQTPRYLIKTRGQQVTLSCSPISGHRSVSWYQQTPGQGLQFLFEYFSETQRNKGNFPGRFSGRQFSNSRSEMNVSTLELGDSALYLCASSYDSSYGYTFGSGTRLTVV.

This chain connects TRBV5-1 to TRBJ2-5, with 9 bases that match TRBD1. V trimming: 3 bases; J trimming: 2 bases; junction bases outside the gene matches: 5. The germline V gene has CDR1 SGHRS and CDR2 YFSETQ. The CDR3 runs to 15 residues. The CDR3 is CASSSGTGTQETQYF. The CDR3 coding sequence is TGCGCCAGCAGCTCGGGGACAGGGACACAAGAGACCCAGTACTTC.

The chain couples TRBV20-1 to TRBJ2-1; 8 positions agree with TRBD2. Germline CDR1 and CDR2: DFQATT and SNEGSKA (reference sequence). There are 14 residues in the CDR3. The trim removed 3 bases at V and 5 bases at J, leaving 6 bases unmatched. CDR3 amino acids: CSASAPRGDNEQFF. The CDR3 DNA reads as TGCAGTGCTAGTGCCCCGCGGGGGGACAATGAGCAGTTCTTC.

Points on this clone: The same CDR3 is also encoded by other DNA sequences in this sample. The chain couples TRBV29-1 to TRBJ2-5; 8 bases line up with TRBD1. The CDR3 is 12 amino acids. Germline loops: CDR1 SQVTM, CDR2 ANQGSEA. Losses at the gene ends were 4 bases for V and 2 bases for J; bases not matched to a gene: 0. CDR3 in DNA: TGCAGCGTTGGACAGGGGCAAGAGACCCAGTACTTC. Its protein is CSVGQGQETQYF.

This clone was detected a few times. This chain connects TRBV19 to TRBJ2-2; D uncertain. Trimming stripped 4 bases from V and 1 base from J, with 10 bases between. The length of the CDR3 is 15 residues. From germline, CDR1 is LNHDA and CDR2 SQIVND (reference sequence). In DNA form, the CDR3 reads TGTGCCAGTAGTAGGAGTAGCTGGAACACCGGGGAGCTGTTTTTT. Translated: CASSRSSWNTGELFF.

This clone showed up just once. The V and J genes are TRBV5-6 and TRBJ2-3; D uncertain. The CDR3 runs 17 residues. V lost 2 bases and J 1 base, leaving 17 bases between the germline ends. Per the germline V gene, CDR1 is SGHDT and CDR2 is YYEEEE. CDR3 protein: CASSFSPRPEGTDTQYF. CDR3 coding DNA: TGTGCCAGCAGCTTTTCCCCGCGCCCCGAGGGCACAGATACGCAGTATTTT.

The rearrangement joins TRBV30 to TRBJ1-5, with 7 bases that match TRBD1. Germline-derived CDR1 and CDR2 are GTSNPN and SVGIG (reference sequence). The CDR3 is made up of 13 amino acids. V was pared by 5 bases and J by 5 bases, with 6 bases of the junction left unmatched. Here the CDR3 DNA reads TGTGCCTGGGGGGCCGACAGGGATCAGCCCCAGCATTTT. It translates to CAWGADRDQPQHF. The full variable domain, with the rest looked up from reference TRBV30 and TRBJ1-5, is SQTIHQWPATLVQPVGSPLSLECTVEGTSNPNLYWYRQAAGRGLQLLFYSVGIGQISSEVPQNLSASRPQDRQFILSSKKLLLSDSGFYLCAWGADRDQPQHFGDGTRLSIL.

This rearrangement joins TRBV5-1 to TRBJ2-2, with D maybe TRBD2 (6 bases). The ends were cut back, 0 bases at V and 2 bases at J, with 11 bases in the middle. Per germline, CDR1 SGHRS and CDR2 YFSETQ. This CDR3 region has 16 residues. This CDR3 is CASSLGSSGNTGELFF. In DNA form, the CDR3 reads TGCGCCAGCAGCTTGGGGAGTAGCGGTAACACCGGGGAGCTGTTTTTT.

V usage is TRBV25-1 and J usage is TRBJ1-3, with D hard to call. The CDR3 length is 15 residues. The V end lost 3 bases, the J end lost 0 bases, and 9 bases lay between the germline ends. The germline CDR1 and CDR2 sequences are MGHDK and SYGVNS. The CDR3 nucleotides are TGTGCCAGCAGTGACAGACTCGCCTCTGGAAACACCATATATTTT. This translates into CASSDRLASGNTIYF. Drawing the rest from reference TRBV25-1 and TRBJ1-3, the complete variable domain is EADIYQTPRYLVIGTGKKITLECSQTMGHDKMYWYQQDPGMELHLIHYSYGVNSTEKGDLSSESTVSRIRTEHFPLTLESARPSHTSQYLCASSDRLASGNTIYFGEGSWLTVV.

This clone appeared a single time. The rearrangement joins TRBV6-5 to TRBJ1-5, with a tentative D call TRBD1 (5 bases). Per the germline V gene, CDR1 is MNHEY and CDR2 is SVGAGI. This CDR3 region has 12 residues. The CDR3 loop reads CPSTGYNQPQHF. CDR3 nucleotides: TGTCCTTCAACAGGTTACAATCAGCCCCAGCATTTT.

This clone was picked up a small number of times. CDR3 region: CASRRGQALDQPQHF. In DNA form, the CDR3 reads TGTGCCAGCAGACGAGGACAGGCCCTGGATCAGCCCCAGCATTTT. The V and J genes are TRBV6-5 and TRBJ1-5, with 7 nucleotides matching TRBD1. The V segment lost 6 bases and the J segment 5 bases; nucleotides outside the gene matches: 10. CDR1 is MNHEY and CDR2 is SVGAGI in the germline V gene. This CDR3 is built from 15 residues.

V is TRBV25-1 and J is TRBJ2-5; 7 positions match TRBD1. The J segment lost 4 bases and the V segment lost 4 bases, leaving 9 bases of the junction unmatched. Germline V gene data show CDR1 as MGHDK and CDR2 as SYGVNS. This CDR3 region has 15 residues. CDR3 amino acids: CASSVRGGVGETQYF. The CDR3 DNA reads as TGTGCCAGCAGTGTTCGAGGGGGCGTCGGAGAGACCCAGTACTTC.

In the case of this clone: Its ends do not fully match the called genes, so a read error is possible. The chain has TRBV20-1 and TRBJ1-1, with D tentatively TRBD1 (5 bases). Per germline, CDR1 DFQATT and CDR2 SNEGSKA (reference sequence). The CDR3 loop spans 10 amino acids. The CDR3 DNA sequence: TGCAGTGCTGCTGACGACAGAGTCCTCTTT. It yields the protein CSAADDRVLF.

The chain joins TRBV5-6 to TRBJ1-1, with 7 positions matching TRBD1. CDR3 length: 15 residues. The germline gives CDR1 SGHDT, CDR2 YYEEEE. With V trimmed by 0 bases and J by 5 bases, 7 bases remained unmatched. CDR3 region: CASSLAFTGVTEAFF. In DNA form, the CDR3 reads TGTGCCAGCAGCTTGGCCTTTACAGGGGTAACTGAAGCTTTCTTT.

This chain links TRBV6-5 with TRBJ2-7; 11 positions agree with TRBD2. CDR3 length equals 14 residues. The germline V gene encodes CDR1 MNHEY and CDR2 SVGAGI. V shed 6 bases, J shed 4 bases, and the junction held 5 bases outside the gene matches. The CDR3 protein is CASRLAGGKYEQYF. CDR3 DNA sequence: TGTGCCAGCAGATTAGCGGGGGGGAAGTACGAGCAGTACTTC.

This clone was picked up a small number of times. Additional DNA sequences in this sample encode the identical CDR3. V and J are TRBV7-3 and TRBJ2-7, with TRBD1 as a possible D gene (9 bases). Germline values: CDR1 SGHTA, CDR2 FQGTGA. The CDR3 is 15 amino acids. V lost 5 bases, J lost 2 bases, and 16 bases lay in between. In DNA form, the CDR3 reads TGTGCCAGCAGCCCGGGGGGGACAGGGACCTACGAGCAGTACTTC. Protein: CASSPGGTGTYEQYF.

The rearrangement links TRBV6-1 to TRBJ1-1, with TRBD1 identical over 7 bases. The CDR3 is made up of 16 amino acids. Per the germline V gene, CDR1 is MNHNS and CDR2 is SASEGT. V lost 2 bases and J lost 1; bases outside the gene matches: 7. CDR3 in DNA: TGTGCCAGCAGTGAAAGGACAGGTGCTGGGAACACTGAAGCTTTCTTT. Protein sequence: CASSERTGAGNTEAFF.

CDR3 loop: CASSSLRAGGTGELFF. Here the CDR3 DNA reads TGTGCCAGCAGCTCCCTTCGCGCGGGGGGTACCGGGGAGCTGTTTTTT. J is TRBJ2-2 and V is TRBV7-3; 8 bases are a match to TRBD2. The V and J ends lost 4 bases and 5 bases, in that order; junction bases with no gene match: 9. Germline CDR1 is SGHTA and CDR2 is FQGTGA. There are 16 residues in the CDR3.

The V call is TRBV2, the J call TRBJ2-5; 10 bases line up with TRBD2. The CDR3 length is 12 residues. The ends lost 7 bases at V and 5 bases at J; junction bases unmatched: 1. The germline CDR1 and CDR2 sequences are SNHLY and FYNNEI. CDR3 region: CASKGLAETQYF. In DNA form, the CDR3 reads TGTGCCAGCAAGGGACTAGCGGAGACCCAGTACTTC.